The present TCR beta chain was sequenced within a study of graft-versus-host responses after intestinal transplantation. With 4 bases clipped from V and 2 bases from J, the junction kept 9 bases outside the gene matches. Germline V gene sequence: CDR1 SGDLS, CDR2 YYNGEE. The CDR3 is 18 residues long. This clone was recorded only once. No antigen is known for it. Clones were sequenced by immunoSEQ multiplex PCR, and TCRdb holds only the in-frame ones, with some missing. The repertoire includes some 50,000 clones, 70% to 85% of them detected once, and roughly 0.45% sits in the top ten. This rearrangement joins TRBV9 to TRBJ2-2; 12 bases agree with TRBD2. The clonotype originates from a human donor who was the organ donor for an intestinal transplant. The sequenced sample was unstimulated CD4+ T cells sorted from spleen or lymph node cells, obtained before transplant. CDR3 sequence: CASSLRTSGASNTGELFF. DNA of the CDR3: TGTGCCAGCAGCCTACGGACTAGCGGGGCTAGTAACACCGGGGAGCTGTTTTTT. Supplemented by reference TRBV9 and TRBJ2-2, the full variable domain reads DSGVTQTPKHLITATGQRVTLRCSPRSGDLSVYWYQQSLDQGLQFLIQYYNGEERAKGNILERFSAQQFPDLHSELNLSSLELGDSALYFCASSLRTSGASNTGELFFGEGSRLTVL.